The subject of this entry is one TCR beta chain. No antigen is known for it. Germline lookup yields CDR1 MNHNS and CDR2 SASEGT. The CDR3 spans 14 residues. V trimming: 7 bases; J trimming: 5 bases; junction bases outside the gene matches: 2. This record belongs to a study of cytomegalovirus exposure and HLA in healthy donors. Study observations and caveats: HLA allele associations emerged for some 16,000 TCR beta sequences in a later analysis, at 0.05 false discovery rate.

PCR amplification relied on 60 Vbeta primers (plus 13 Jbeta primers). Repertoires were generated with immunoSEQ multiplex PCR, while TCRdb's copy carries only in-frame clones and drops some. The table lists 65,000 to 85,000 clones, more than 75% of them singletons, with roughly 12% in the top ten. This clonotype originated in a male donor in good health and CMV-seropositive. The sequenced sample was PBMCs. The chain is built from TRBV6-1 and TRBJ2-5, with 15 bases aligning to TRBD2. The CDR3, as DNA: TGTGCCAGCACAGGACTAGCGGGGGGGGAGACCCAGTACTTC. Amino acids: CASTGLAGGETQYF.